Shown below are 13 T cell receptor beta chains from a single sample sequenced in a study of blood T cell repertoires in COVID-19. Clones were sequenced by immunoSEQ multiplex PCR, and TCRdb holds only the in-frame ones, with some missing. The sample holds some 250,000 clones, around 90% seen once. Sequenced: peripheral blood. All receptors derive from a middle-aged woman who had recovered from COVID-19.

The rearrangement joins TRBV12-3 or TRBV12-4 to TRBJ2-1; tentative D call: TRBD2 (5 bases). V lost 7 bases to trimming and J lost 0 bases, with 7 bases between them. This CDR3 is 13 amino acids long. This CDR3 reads CASKRSSYNEQFF. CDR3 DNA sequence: TGTGCCAGCAAGCGGAGCTCCTACAATGAGCAGTTCTTC.

The chain's CDR3 is CASSFSGFGDTQYF. In DNA form, the CDR3 reads TGTGCCAGCAGCTTTTCCGGGTTCGGGGATACGCAGTATTTT. This sequence joins TRBV7-9 and TRBJ2-3; D not resolved. CDR1 and CDR2 (germline): SEHNR, FQNEAQ (reference sequence). CDR3 length: 14 residues. Between the trimmed V and J ends, which lost 3 bases and 6 bases, there was a span of 13 bases.

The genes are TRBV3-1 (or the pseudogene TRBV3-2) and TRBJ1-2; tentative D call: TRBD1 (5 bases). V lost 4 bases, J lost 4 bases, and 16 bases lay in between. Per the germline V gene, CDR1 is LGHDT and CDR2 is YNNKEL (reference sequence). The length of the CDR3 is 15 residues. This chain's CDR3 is CASSPPGGLGYGYTF. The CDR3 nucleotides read TGTGCCAGCAGCCCCCCGGGGGGGTTGGGCTATGGCTACACCTTC.

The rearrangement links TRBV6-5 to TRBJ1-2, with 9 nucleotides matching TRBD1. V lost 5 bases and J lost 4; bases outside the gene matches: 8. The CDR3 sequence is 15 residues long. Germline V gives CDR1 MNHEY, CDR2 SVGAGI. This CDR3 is CASSTGTGFGYGYTF. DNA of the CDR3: TGTGCCAGCAGTACCGGGACAGGGTTCGGCTATGGCTACACCTTC.

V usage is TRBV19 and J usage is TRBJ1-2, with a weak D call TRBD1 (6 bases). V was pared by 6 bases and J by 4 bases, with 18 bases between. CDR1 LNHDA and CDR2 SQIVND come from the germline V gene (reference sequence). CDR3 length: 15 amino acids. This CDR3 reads CASRGTDAGAYGYTF. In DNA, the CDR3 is TGTGCCAGTAGGGGGACCGACGCAGGGGCCTATGGCTACACCTTC.

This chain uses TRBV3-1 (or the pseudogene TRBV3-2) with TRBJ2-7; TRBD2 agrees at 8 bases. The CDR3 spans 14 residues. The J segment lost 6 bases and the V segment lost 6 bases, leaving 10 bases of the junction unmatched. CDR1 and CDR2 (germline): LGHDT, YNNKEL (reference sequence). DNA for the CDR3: TGTGCCAGCAGTCACACGGCGGGAGGTTGCGAGCAGTACGTC. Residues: CASSHTAGGCEQYV.

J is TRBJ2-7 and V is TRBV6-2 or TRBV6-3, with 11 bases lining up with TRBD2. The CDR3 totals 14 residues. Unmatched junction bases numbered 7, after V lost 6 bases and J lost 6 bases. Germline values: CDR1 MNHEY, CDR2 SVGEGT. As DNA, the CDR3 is TGTGCCAGCAGCCACGTAGCGGGAGGGGGCGAGCAGTACTTC. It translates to CASSHVAGGGEQYF.

DNA for the CDR3: TGTGCCAGCAGTTACTCGAGCGGTATAGGCTACACCTTC. Translated, it gives CASSYSSGIGYTF. The rearrangement joins TRBV6-2 or TRBV6-3 to TRBJ1-2; D is unresolved. This CDR3 has 13 amino acids. The V gene lost 0 bases and the J gene lost 8 bases, with 10 bases spanning the gap. From germline, CDR1 is MNHEY and CDR2 SVGEGT.

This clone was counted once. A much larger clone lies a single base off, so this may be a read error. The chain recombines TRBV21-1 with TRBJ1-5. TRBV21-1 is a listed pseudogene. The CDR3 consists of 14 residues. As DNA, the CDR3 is TGTGCCAGCCGCGGGGGGGGGATACGCCAGCCCCAGCATTTT. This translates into CASRGGGIRQPQHF.

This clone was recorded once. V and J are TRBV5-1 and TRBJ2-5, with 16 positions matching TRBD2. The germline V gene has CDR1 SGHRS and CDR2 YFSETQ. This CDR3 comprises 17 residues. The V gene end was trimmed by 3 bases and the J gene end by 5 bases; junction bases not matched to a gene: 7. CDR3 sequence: CASSSGLAGGPGETQYF. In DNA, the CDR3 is TGCGCCAGCAGCTCGGGACTAGCGGGAGGGCCGGGCGAGACCCAGTACTTC.

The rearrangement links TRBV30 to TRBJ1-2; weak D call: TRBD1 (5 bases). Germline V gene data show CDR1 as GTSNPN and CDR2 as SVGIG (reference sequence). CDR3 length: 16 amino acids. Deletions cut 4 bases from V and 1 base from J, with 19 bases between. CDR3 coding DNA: TGTGCCTGGATACTCCCCTACCCAGGGTTTAACTATGGCTACACCTTC. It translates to CAWILPYPGFNYGYTF.

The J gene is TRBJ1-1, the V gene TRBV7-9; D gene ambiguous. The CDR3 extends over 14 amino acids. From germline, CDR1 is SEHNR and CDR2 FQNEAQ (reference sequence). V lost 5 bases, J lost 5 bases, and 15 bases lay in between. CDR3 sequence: CASSNSGRLTEAFF. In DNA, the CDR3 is TGTGCCAGCAGCAACAGTGGCCGGTTGACTGAAGCTTTCTTT. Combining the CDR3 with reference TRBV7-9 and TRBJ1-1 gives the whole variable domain DTGVSQNPRHKITKRGQNVTFRCDPISEHNRLYWYRQTLGQGPEFLTYFQNEAQLEKSRLLSDRFSAERPKGSFSTLEIQRTEQGDSAMYLCASSNSGRLTEAFFGQGTRLTVV.

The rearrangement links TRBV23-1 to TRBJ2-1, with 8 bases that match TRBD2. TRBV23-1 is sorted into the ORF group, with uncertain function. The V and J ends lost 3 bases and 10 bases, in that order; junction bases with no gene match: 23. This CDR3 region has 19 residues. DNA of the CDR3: TGCGCCAGCAGTCAGGGGCAATCCCCGGCCTTAGCGGGATCCAGGGAGCAGTTCTTC. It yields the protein CASSQGQSPALAGSREQFF.